Included here is one T cell receptor beta chain sequence, with context. The specificity of this receptor is unknown. No base qualities exist here, and no much larger clone lies one base off it. This sample was included in a study of cytomegalovirus exposure and HLA in healthy donors (dated by TCRdb to 2016 to 2017). Notes on the research overall: An earlier analysis of 587 of the donors reported approximately 270 Gb of sequence data and some 120 million unique TCR beta sequences from 150 million to 200 million T cells. An early release covering 550 to 700 HLA-typed donors comprised approximately 300 gigabases of sequencing data and tens of millions of unique TCR sequences. Of the 300 to 400 genotyped donors, 81% fell in the genetic ancestry cluster associated with self-reported Caucasian donors. The study aimed to test whether signatures of past pathogen exposure could be identified by cataloging public T cell receptors. The study used immunosequencing to profile the T cell repertoires of approximately 690 subjects and linked those repertoires to cytomegalovirus serostatus. In addition to the first cohort of about 650 subjects, a separate validation cohort of 130 or so different subjects was used. High-throughput TCR immunosequencing, statistical association of individual TCRs with disease status, and machine learning were combined to predict cytomegalovirus infection status. To study patterns of TCR occurrence, a later analysis re-analyzed previously published TCR beta repertoires from 550 to 800 donors and added high-resolution HLA genotyping. Rather than drawing on any new phenotypic data, the later analysis identified candidate immune exposures from TCR beta sequences and the way those sequences occurred across donors. An earlier analysis of approximately 500 of the donors applied high-throughput TCR beta sequencing to assess whether each TCR beta V gene segment acted as functional or pseudogenic. Donor age, sex, ethnicity and CMV serostatus were collected together with the repertoire data. A later genetic analysis took genome-wide SNP genotypes for about 55% of the 666 donors and used that subset as a discovery cohort. All discovery cohort repertoires had been generated using a single sequencing platform. HLA typing covered class I and class II loci at four-digit resolution. Typing coverage varied by locus: about 629-640 donors for A, B, C, DRB1 and DQB1; 522 for DQA1; more than 600 for DPA1; under 490 for DPB1. Roughly five DR-DQ haplotypes were treated as single units for association and clustering because of strong linkage in the cohort. Among around 400 genotyped donors of the cohort, an average of approximately 200,000 unique TCR beta nucleotide sequences was sequenced per donor, of which about 18% were non-productive.

Library creation used the immunoSEQ multiplex PCR assay. For the multiplex PCR, a mixture combining 60 forward primers for TCR Vbeta segments and 13 reverse primers for TCR Jbeta segments was used. A multiplex PCR assay on genomic DNA amplified the CDR3 region of rearranged TCR beta genes. The Illumina HiSeq System was used to sequence the amplified TCR beta libraries as 87-base-pair reads. Per the original workflow: In a later analysis, tens of millions of unique TCR beta chains were counted across the roughly 610 repertoires, and around 11 million of these chains were shared by at least two donors. Raw reads were error-corrected and collapsed into unique sequences with a nearest-neighbor algorithm that merged closely related sequences to remove PCR and sequencing errors. V, D and J gene segments were assigned by aligning CDR3 sequences to IMGT reference sequences. For a sequence to be retained, a match of at least six nucleotides was required to both a V gene segment and a J gene segment. A rearrangement counted as productive if the CDR3 had no stop codons and remained in frame with V and J, and every other rearrangement counted as non-productive. Following IMGT convention, CDR3 was defined as the stretch from the second conserved V-encoded cysteine to the conserved J-encoded phenylalanine. The earlier analysis of approximately 590 of the donors excluded any sequence lacking an unambiguous match to a single V gene segment. In an earlier analysis of approximately 550 of the donors, V segments were called functional above 56.7% productive rearrangements and were called segregating when the between-donor standard deviation exceeded 5%. A statistical classification framework was built for diagnosing cytomegalovirus status from the catalog of TCR beta chain sequences. A later analysis assigned V and J genes by comparing TCR nucleotide sequences with IMGT/GENE-DB human TR gene sequences. The TCRdist pipeline was used in a later analysis to assign CDR3 sequences and most-parsimonious VDJ recombination scenarios. In a later analysis, each TCR beta chain was defined by its CDR3 amino acid sequence together with its V-gene family, and reads lacking a unique V-gene family were excluded. A later analysis removed 592 highly shared, low-generation-probability nucleotide sequences to deal with suspected cross-contamination and a sequencing artifact. In a later analysis, a clonal expansion index was calculated for each public chain from normalized within-repertoire ranks of inferred template counts. In a later analysis, generation probabilities were computed using a VDJ recombination model fitted to out-of-frame rearrangements, and the results were checked against IGoR. Hypergeometric tests were used in a later analysis to score TCR-TCR, TCR-HLA and TCR-CMV co-occurrence, with a repertoire-size bias correction applied to the TCR pairs. False discovery rates were estimated in a later analysis by permuting HLA or CMV assignments 20 times. In a later analysis, co-occurring TCRs were grouped with DBSCAN, and TCRdist sequence similarity was added when clustering was performed within HLA-allele-positive subsets. Repertoires with fewer than 30,000 or more than 120,000 public chains, plus five repertoires with anomalous nucleotide sharing, were excluded from co-occurrence clustering. This is the immuneACCESS table as TCRdb keeps it, with only in-frame sequences that have V and J called. A part of the clones is gone; compared with another copy, unresolved V genes explain less than half, and the rest is unexplained. Clone size and V and J calls were adopted from that table, with D and trimming inferred from the DNA. The sample profile shows 190,000 or so clones; about 80% of them were found once. The ten top clones hold 0.65% of the sample.

The germline V gene (reference sequence) specifies LNHDA as CDR1 and SQIVND as CDR2. V gives up 5 bases and J gives up 4 bases, and the segment between their germline ends measures 14 bases. Inclusive of the bounding cysteine and phenylalanine, the CDR3 is 14 residues long. The kept DNA is CDR3 alone, 42 bases in frame from the first base. In total, 500 to 700 healthy bone marrow donors made up the cohort. At the time of sampling, every cohort member was nominally healthy, though immune exposures that went unrecorded were likely present. The donor was CMV seronegative and belonged to the group of around 350 seronegative cohort members. Every donor gave a peripheral blood sample, and the peripheral blood mononuclear cells from that sample were used for TCR beta sequencing. The Qiagen DNeasy Blood Extraction Kit was used to extract genomic DNA from the blood cell samples. Summary of the overall study and its limitations: In both the original and validation cohorts, the classifier was reported to diagnose cytomegalovirus status with high specificity and sensitivity. A later analysis found that HLA-associated TCR beta chains were more clonally expanded and had lower generation probabilities than equally common non-associated chains. The presence/absence analyses assumed that sequencing depth was roughly uniform across donors, and that assumption may not be true. Assigning TCR associations to individual alleles was difficult when HLA alleles, especially DR and DQ, strongly co-occurred. The only immune exposure information available for the cohort was CMV serostatus. A further reported finding was that TCR beta sequences accurately predicted the HLA-A and HLA-B alleles for most subjects in the first cohort. The study listed 150 to 200 TCR beta chains as associated with cytomegalovirus. Some IMGT-functional V segments, including TRBV6-2 and TRBV6-3, could not be told apart with the 87-base-pair reads, so those segments were excluded. A later analysis reported that several top co-occurrence clusters appeared linked to parvovirus B19, influenza, CMV and Epstein-Barr virus. An association between a missense DCLRE1C variant and V-gene and J-gene trimming of TCR beta chains was found in a later genetic analysis and replicated in an independent cohort. Specific HLA alleles were associated with 16,951 TCR beta sequences at a false discovery rate of 0.05 in a later analysis. A few of the identified cytomegalovirus-associated TCR beta chains were confirmed in vitro to be specific for cytomegalovirus antigens. Across donors, most TCR sequences were observed very rarely, whereas some public TCRs were present in many individuals. Linkage disequilibrium might explain the correlated functional status among segregating V segments, but an unknown experimental factor could not be ruled out. In an earlier analysis of under 600 of the donors, most TCR beta V segments were observed in productive rearrangements about 87% or about 30% of the time, broadly matching IMGT annotations. According to a later genetic analysis, donors in an Asian-associated ancestry cluster had fewer N-insertions in productive TCRs than the approximately 630-donor mean. In a later analysis, most CMV-associated TCR beta chains were found to appear HLA-restricted, with HLA associations seemingly driven largely by CMV exposure. The sequencing pipeline was judged likely to have produced a cluster of highly shared sequence variants as a technical artifact. In a later analysis, the rate of TCR association differed among HLA loci, with DRB1 alleles having the most associated TCRs and HLA-C alleles having the fewest. Because HLA typing was unavailable for some donors at each locus, only the typed subset was used in association tests. In this cohort, only TCR beta chains were sequenced, and detectable features were limited by the absence of alpha or paired-chain data. Approximately 16 rarely observed V segments, including chromosome 9 orphons, were excluded from the earlier analysis of a few hundred of the donors because counts were too low. It was suggested by the authors that the approach could potentially be generalized to other disease states and immunological phenotypes.

This chain is built from TRBV19 and TRBJ1-2; tentative D gene TRBD1, with 6 bases matching. Sequenced sample: PBMCs. The sequence derives from a boy between 10 and 17 years old in good health and CMV-seronegative. The nucleotide sequence is given as TGTGCCAGTAGTGTCCGTACAGGGACCTATGGCTACACCTTC. This is translated as CASSVRTGTYGYTF.